The 27 T cell receptor beta chains reported below all come from one sample, sequenced in a study of cytomegalovirus exposure and HLA in healthy donors. PCR employed 60 Vbeta and 13 Jbeta primers. TCRdb's table, derived via immunoSEQ multiplex PCR, lists solely in-frame clones and lacks some. The profile shows 280,000 or so clones, approximately 90% of them singletons. Material for sequencing was PBMCs. The receptors derive from a woman in her late teens or twenties in good health and CMV-seronegative.

As to this clone: The germline gene is not matched at one end of the junction; a read error may be the cause. This chain joins TRBV14 and TRBJ1-1; 8 bases map to TRBD1. This CDR3 has 13 amino acids. Germline assignment: CDR1 SGHDN and CDR2 FVKESK. The CDR3 DNA follows: TGTGCCAGCAGCCAAAAGTTGACAGGGGAGAGGTGTTTT. This translates into CASSQKLTGERCF.

This chain connects TRBV5-1 to TRBJ1-2, with D perhaps TRBD1 (5 bases). The V gene lost 6 bases and the J gene lost 8 bases, with 17 bases spanning the gap. The V gene's germline CDR1 is SGHRS and CDR2 YFSETQ. The CDR3 runs 13 residues. CDR3 amino acids: CASTVEGKDGYTF. CDR3 in DNA: TGCGCCAGCACCGTGGAGGGGAAAGACGGCTACACCTTC.

The rearrangement links TRBV7-9 to TRBJ2-7; tentative D call: TRBD1 (6 bases). The CDR3 covers 16 residues. V lost 7 bases and J lost 2, with 21 bases in between. The germline gives CDR1 SEHNR, CDR2 FQNEAQ (reference sequence). The CDR3 DNA sequence: TGTGCCAGCACCTCCCGGGACACAATATTCCCCTACGAGCAGTACTTC. Its protein product is CASTSRDTIFPYEQYF.

V gene TRBV6-1 combines with J gene TRBJ2-1; TRBD2 matches at 7 bases. Trimming removed 3 bases from V and 7 bases from J; junction bases left unmatched: 15. The CDR3 is 17 amino acids. CDR1 MNHNS and CDR2 SASEGT come from the germline V gene. The CDR3 sequence is CASSEELGGGKRNEQFF. The CDR3 nucleotides read TGTGCCAGCAGTGAGGAGTTGGGCGGGGGTAAGAGAAATGAGCAGTTCTTC.

This chain links TRBV11-2 with TRBJ1-6, with TRBD1 matching over 8 bases. Germline-derived CDR1 and CDR2 are SGHAT and FQNNGV. The CDR3 runs 14 residues. With V trimmed by 7 bases and J by 7 bases, 6 bases remained unmatched. The CDR3 DNA reads as TGTGCCAGCAAACCGGGACAGGAGAATTCACCCCTCCACTTT. Amino acid sequence: CASKPGQENSPLHF. The full variable domain, rest sourced from reference TRBV11-2 and TRBJ1-6, is EAGVAQSPRYKIIEKRQSVAFWCNPISGHATLYWYQQILGQGPKLLIQFQNNGVVDDSQLPKDRFSAERLKGVDSTLKIQPAKLEDSAVYLCASKPGQENSPLHFGNGTRLTVT.

This chain links TRBV16 with TRBJ1-6; D perhaps matches TRBD1 (5 bases). Germline CDR1 and CDR2: KGHSY and FQNENV. V shed 0 bases and J shed 8 bases, with 11 bases lying between them. The CDR3 contains 15 residues. The CDR3 DNA reads as TGTGCCAGCAGCCAATCCGCAGGAGGGGATTCACCCCTCCACTTT. As protein: CASSQSAGGDSPLHF.

J is TRBJ2-3 and V is TRBV27, with 13 bases fitting TRBD2. CDR3 length: 16 residues. CDR1 is MNHEY, CDR2 SMNVEV, per germline (reference sequence). Trimming cost V 5 bases and J 2 bases; bases outside gene matches: 4. The CDR3 nucleotides are TGTGCCAGCAGTCCACTAGCGGGGGGGTTCACAGATACGCAGTATTTT. Residues: CASSPLAGGFTDTQYF.

CDR3 nucleotides: TGCGCCAGCAGCTTGGATGGGACAGAACTCGACGAGCAGTACTTC. This sequence encodes CASSLDGTELDEQYF. The rearrangement links TRBV5-1 to TRBJ2-7; 7 bases match TRBD1. Unmatched junction bases numbered 8, after V lost 0 bases and J lost 5 bases. The germline V gene has CDR1 SGHRS and CDR2 YFSETQ. This CDR3 has 15 amino acids.

The sample holds a few counts of this clone. The chain combines TRBV7-2 with TRBJ2-3; D is unresolved. Germline CDR1 is SGHTA and CDR2 is FQGNSA. With 3 bases removed from V and 4 bases from J, the gap between germline ends came to 5 bases. The CDR3 runs 12 residues. In DNA, the CDR3 is TGTGCCAGCAGCTTTTTCTCAGATACGCAGTATTTT. It yields the protein CASSFFSDTQYF. The full variable domain, its missing parts supplied by reference TRBV7-2 and TRBJ2-3, is GAGVSQSPSNKVTEKGKDVELRCDPISGHTALYWYRQSLGQGLEFLIYFQGNSAPDKSGLPSDRFSAERTGGSVSTLTIQRTQQEDSAVYLCASSFFSDTQYFGPGTRLTVL.

The chain links TRBV19 to TRBJ1-5; 9 positions match TRBD1. The CDR3 runs 12 residues. Trimming cost V 6 bases and J 6 bases; bases outside gene matches: 0. The germline gives CDR1 LNHDA, CDR2 SQIVND (reference sequence). CDR3 protein: CASRTGGQPQHF. CDR3 DNA: TGTGCCAGTAGGACAGGGGGTCAGCCCCAGCATTTT.

This clone was detected only once. The J gene is TRBJ1-3, the V gene TRBV2; 11 nucleotides align to TRBD1. Germline CDR1 SNHLY, CDR2 FYNNEI. V shed 5 bases and J 0 bases; nucleotides not matched to a gene: 3. The CDR3 sequence is 16 residues long. CDR3 loop: CASSRDRGISGNTIYF. The CDR3 bases are TGTGCCAGCAGTAGGGACAGGGGGATCTCTGGAAACACCATATATTTT.

The V gene is TRBV30, the J gene TRBJ1-5; D is unresolved. V was cut by 6 bases and J by 4 bases, with 13 bases left in between. The CDR3 contains 13 residues. The germline CDR1 and CDR2 sequences are GTSNPN and SVGIG (reference sequence). For the CDR3, the DNA is TGTGCCTGCCACGGGTCGTTAAATCAGCCCCAGCATTTT. This sequence encodes CACHGSLNQPQHF.

This chain connects TRBV5-6 to TRBJ1-2; the D gene is possibly TRBD1 (6 bases). V gave up 4 bases and J gave up 4 bases, with 14 bases separating them. Per germline, CDR1 SGHDT and CDR2 YYEEEE. The CDR3 sequence is 14 residues long. CDR3 nucleotide sequence: TGTGCCAGCAGCGGGGACACCACCAGCTATGGCTACACCTTC. Amino acids: CASSGDTTSYGYTF.

A note on this clone: At one end, the junction sequence differs from germline, possibly due to a read error. The chain links TRBV7-9 to TRBJ1-1, with a tentative D call TRBD1 (6 bases). Germline CDR1 is SEHNR and CDR2 is FQNEAQ (reference sequence). This CDR3 contains 14 residues. The CDR3 coding sequence is TGTGCCAGCAGGAGGTGGGGTGGGGACACTGAGGCTTTCTTT. It codes for CASRRWGGDTEAFF.

The rearrangement joins TRBV19 to TRBJ1-6; D perhaps matches TRBD1 (6 bases). Germline CDR1 LNHDA, CDR2 SQIVND (reference sequence). The CDR3 is 15 residues long. V lost 6 bases to trimming and J lost 0 bases, with 9 bases between them. CDR3 amino acids: CASRSDSSYNSPLHF. The CDR3 nucleotides read TGTGCCAGTAGGTCGGACAGCTCCTATAATTCACCCCTCCACTTT. The entire variable domain, with the rest obtained from reference TRBV19 and TRBJ1-6, is as follows: DGGITQSPKYLFRKEGQNVTLSCEQNLNHDAMYWYRQDPGQGLRLIYYSQIVNDFQKGDIAEGYSVSREKKESFPLTVTSAQKNPTAFYLCASRSDSSYNSPLHFGNGTRLTVT.

CDR3 nucleotide sequence: TGTGCCAGTATTCCAGAGGACAGGGGGTGGACCGGGGAGCTGTTTTTT. Amino acids: CASIPEDRGWTGELFF. V gene TRBV19 combines with J gene TRBJ2-2, with 10 bases aligning to TRBD1. This CDR3 comprises 16 residues. Trimming at V came to 7 bases and at J to 5 bases, leaving 10 bases not matched to a gene. The germline gives CDR1 LNHDA, CDR2 SQIVND (reference sequence).

The chain couples TRBV29-1 to TRBJ2-7; possibly TRBD2 for D (6 bases). Between the trimmed V and J ends, which lost 6 bases and 4 bases, there was a span of 22 bases. CDR3 length equals 15 residues. The germline CDR1 and CDR2 sequences are SQVTM and ANQGSEA. The DNA for the CDR3 is TGCAGCGTCAAACTGGGACTCCATGAATTATACGAGCAGTACTTC. Translating gives CSVKLGLHELYEQYF.

The chain recombines TRBV11-2 with TRBJ1-1, with D perhaps TRBD1 (5 bases). The CDR3 length is 12 residues. The V end lost 2 bases, the J end lost 10 bases, and 11 bases lay between the germline ends. Germline V gene data show CDR1 as SGHAT and CDR2 as FQNNGV. For the CDR3, the DNA is TGTGCCAGCAGCTTACGGGGGAGGGTAGCTTTCTTT. Its translation is CASSLRGRVAFF. Full variable domain (missing parts from reference TRBV11-2 and TRBJ1-1): EAGVAQSPRYKIIEKRQSVAFWCNPISGHATLYWYQQILGQGPKLLIQFQNNGVVDDSQLPKDRFSAERLKGVDSTLKIQPAKLEDSAVYLCASSLRGRVAFFGQGTRLTVV.

V and J are TRBV13 and TRBJ2-1, with D maybe TRBD2 (7 bases). CDR3 size: 14 residues. Germline V gene sequence: CDR1 PRHDT, CDR2 FYEKMQ (reference sequence). Trimming took off 2 bases at V and 7 bases at J, with 12 bases between the two ends. The chain's CDR3 is CASSLPSGQNEQFF. CDR3 DNA: TGTGCCAGCAGCTTACCTAGCGGACAGAATGAGCAGTTCTTC.

The genes are TRBV7-6 and TRBJ2-3; 13 bases align to TRBD2. J was trimmed by 4 bases and V by 1 base; bases with no gene match: 11. Germline assignment: CDR1 SGHVS and CDR2 FNYEAQ. The CDR3 covers 19 residues. The CDR3 region is CASSLDPPRLAGGSDTQYF. The CDR3 DNA reads TGTGCCAGCAGCTTAGATCCGCCCAGACTAGCGGGGGGATCAGATACGCAGTATTTT.

The J gene is TRBJ1-3, the V gene TRBV19; possible D gene TRBD1, 6 bases. This CDR3 comprises 14 residues. V was shortened by 7 bases and J by 3 bases, with 13 bases between the two germline ends. Germline CDR1 and CDR2: LNHDA and SQIVND (reference sequence). For the CDR3, the DNA is TGTGCCAGTAAAGCGGGGGGGCTTGGAAACACCATATATTTT. The encoded protein is CASKAGGLGNTIYF.

The chain recombines TRBV11-2 with TRBJ2-3, with a tentative D call TRBD1 (5 bases). This CDR3 is built from 14 residues. CDR1 is SGHAT, CDR2 FQNNGV, per germline. V gave up 2 bases and J gave up 0 bases, with 6 bases separating them. The CDR3 reads CASSLRQSTDTQYF. Written as DNA, the CDR3 is TGTGCCAGCAGCTTAAGACAGAGCACAGATACGCAGTATTTT.

V is TRBV2 and J is TRBJ2-1, with a weak D call TRBD1 (6 bases). The CDR3 extends over 15 amino acids. V was clipped by 1 base and J by 5 bases, with 12 bases between them. Germline-derived CDR1 and CDR2 are SNHLY and FYNNEI. As DNA, the CDR3 is TGTGCCAGCAGTGAAGAGTGGGACACTAACAATGAGCAGTTCTTC. Translation gives CASSEEWDTNNEQFF.

This clone came up once. The V and J genes are TRBV4-1 and TRBJ1-4; D is perhaps TRBD1 (5 bases). CDR1 MGHRA and CDR2 YSYEKL come from the germline V gene. The CDR3 is 15 amino acids. V was clipped by 0 bases and J by 7 bases, with 12 bases between them. The chain's CDR3 is CASSQEGRGTEKLFF. The CDR3, as DNA: TGCGCCAGCAGCCAAGAAGGGAGGGGCACTGAAAAACTGTTTTTT.

The J gene is TRBJ2-1, the V gene TRBV9; D is perhaps TRBD2 (6 bases). V lost 4 bases and J lost 4, with 15 bases in between. The CDR3 totals 15 residues. Germline CDR1 reads SGDLS; CDR2 reads YYNGEE. The CDR3 sequence is CASSPVGGLYNEQFF. The CDR3 nucleotides read TGTGCCAGCAGCCCCGTCGGGGGTTTATACAATGAGCAGTTCTTC.

The chain is built from TRBV13 and TRBJ2-1; 10 nucleotides align to TRBD2. V trimming: 4 bases; J trimming: 5 bases; junction bases outside the gene matches: 5. Germline lookup yields CDR1 PRHDT and CDR2 FYEKMQ (reference sequence). The CDR3 is made up of 15 amino acids. The CDR3 protein is CASSYGTSEHNEQFF. The DNA for the CDR3 is TGTGCCAGCAGCTACGGGACTAGCGAACACAATGAGCAGTTCTTC.

The chain carries TRBV19 and TRBJ1-3; D not resolved. This CDR3 is 14 amino acids long. V gave up 10 bases and J gave up 0 bases, with 13 bases separating them. Germline V gene data show CDR1 as LNHDA and CDR2 as SQIVND (reference sequence). Written as DNA, the CDR3 is TGTGCCACCGGCCAGCGATCCTCTGGAAACACCATATATTTT. It translates to CATGQRSSGNTIYF. Full variable domain (outside the CDR3, taken from reference TRBV19 and TRBJ1-3): DGGITQSPKYLFRKEGQNVTLSCEQNLNHDAMYWYRQDPGQGLRLIYYSQIVNDFQKGDIAEGYSVSREKKESFPLTVTSAQKNPTAFYLCATGQRSSGNTIYFGEGSWLTVV.